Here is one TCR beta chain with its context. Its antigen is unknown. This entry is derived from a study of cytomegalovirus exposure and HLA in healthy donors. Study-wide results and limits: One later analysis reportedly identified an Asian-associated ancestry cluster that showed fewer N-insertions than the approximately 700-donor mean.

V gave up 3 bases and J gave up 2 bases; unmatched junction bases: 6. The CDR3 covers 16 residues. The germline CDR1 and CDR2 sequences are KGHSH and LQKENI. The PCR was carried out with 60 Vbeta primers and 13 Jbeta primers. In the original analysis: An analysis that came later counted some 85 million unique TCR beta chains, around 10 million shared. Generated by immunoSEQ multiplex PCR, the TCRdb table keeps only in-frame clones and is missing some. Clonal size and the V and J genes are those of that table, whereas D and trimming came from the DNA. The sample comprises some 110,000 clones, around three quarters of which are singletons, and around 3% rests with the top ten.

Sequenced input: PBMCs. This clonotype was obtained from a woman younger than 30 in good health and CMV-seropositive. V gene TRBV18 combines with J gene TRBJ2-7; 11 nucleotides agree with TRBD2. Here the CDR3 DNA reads TGTGCCAGCTCACCTGGGACTAGCGGCGGCACCTACGAGCAGTACTTC. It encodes CASSPGTSGGTYEQYF.